These 28 T cell receptor beta chains share one sample of origin, sequenced in a study of blood T cell repertoires in COVID-19 (dated by TCRdb to the early 2020s). The library was produced with the immunoSEQ multiplex PCR assay. The immuneACCESS repertoire file appears here via TCRdb, limited to in-frame rearrangements. These files lack a portion of the clones; in checked studies, under half of the deficit traces to unresolved V genes, and the cause of the others is not known. The sample yields 200,000 or so clones; 85% were counted once. The ten largest account for approximately 0.99% of the sample. The sequenced material came from peripheral blood. These receptors were obtained from a man aged 60-69 years with COVID-19, enrolled during active disease.

This chain links TRBV7-8 with TRBJ2-5; D is undetermined. The germline gives CDR1 SGHVS, CDR2 FQNEAQ. Trimming stripped 0 bases from V and 1 base from J, with 9 bases between. This CDR3 is built from 15 residues. CDR3 in DNA: TGTGCCAGCAGCTTAGCAGGCCTAGTCCAAGAGACCCAGTACTTC. Translation: CASSLAGLVQETQYF.

V is TRBV9 and J is TRBJ2-3, with 7 bases matching TRBD1. CDR3 size: 15 residues. Germline V gene lookup returns CDR1 SGDLS and CDR2 YYNGEE. J was trimmed by 0 bases and V by 4 bases; bases with no gene match: 5. CDR3 sequence reads: CASSRQGYSTDTQYF. CDR3 DNA: TGTGCCAGCAGCCGACAGGGATATAGCACAGATACGCAGTATTTT.

J is TRBJ2-6 and V is TRBV6-1; D uncertain. CDR3 length: 14 amino acids. Trimming cost V 4 bases and J 4 bases, with 8 bases left between them. Germline CDR1 and CDR2: MNHNS and SASEGT. The CDR3 is CASSAGGGANVLTF. The CDR3 region has the DNA TGTGCCAGCAGTGCCGGCGGAGGGGCCAACGTCCTGACTTTC.

There are a few counts of this clone. This chain connects TRBV2 to TRBJ1-1; maybe TRBD1 (5 bases). CDR3 length equals 15 residues. CDR1 and CDR2 from the germline V gene are SNHLY and FYNNEI. Between the trimmed V and J ends, which lost 5 bases and 0 bases, there was a span of 13 bases. The CDR3 region is CASSRGGTMNTEAFF. Here the CDR3 DNA reads TGTGCCAGCAGTCGTGGTGGGACTATGAACACTGAAGCTTTCTTT.

As concerns this clone: At one end, the junction sequence differs from germline, possibly due to a read error. This sequence joins TRBV6-2 or TRBV6-3 and TRBJ2-7; weak D call: TRBD1 (5 bases). Germline V gene lookup returns CDR1 MNHEY and CDR2 SVGEGT. The CDR3 length is 11 residues. CDR3 nucleotide sequence: TGTACCAGCAGCCACAGGTACGAGCAGTACTTC. This translates into CTSSHRYEQYF.

The chain links TRBV23-1 to TRBJ1-2; no firm D call. TRBV23-1 qualifies as an ORF whose function is uncertain. Trimming cost V 0 bases and J 0 bases, with 8 bases left between them. The CDR3 is made up of 15 amino acids. The CDR3 DNA sequence: TGCGCCAGCAGTCAATCTCCAGAAACTAACTATGGCTACACCTTC. Translated: CASSQSPETNYGYTF.

In its sample, this clone was seen once. This chain connects TRBV27 to TRBJ2-7; 8 bases agree with TRBD2. The CDR3 runs to 15 residues. CDR1 and CDR2 from the germline V gene are MNHEY and SMNVEV (reference sequence). Losses at the gene ends were 6 bases for V and 0 bases for J; bases not matched to a gene: 7. CDR3 residues: CASRTLGLGSYEQYF. For the CDR3, the DNA is TGTGCCAGCAGAACCCTGGGACTAGGCTCCTACGAGCAGTACTTC.

This chain joins TRBV7-2 and TRBJ1-6; TRBD1 matches 7 bases. Germline loops: CDR1 SGHTA, CDR2 FQGNSA. The junction had 3 bases not matched to a gene; V was cut back by 1 base and J by 9 bases. The CDR3 is 14 amino acids. This chain's CDR3 is CASSLGDSLSPLHF. DNA of the CDR3: TGTGCCAGCAGCTTAGGGGACAGCCTTTCACCCCTCCACTTT. The full variable domain, its missing parts supplied by reference TRBV7-2 and TRBJ1-6, is GAGVSQSPSNKVTEKGKDVELRCDPISGHTALYWYRQSLGQGLEFLIYFQGNSAPDKSGLPSDRFSAERTGGSVSTLTIQRTQQEDSAVYLCASSLGDSLSPLHFGNGTRLTVT.

In nucleotides, the CDR3 is TGTGCCAGCAGCTGGACAGGGTACAATGAGCAGTTCTTC. Translating gives CASSWTGYNEQFF. V is TRBV5-5 and J is TRBJ2-1, with 8 bases identical to TRBD1. The germline CDR1 and CDR2 sequences are SGHKS and YYEKEE (reference sequence). The junction had 0 bases not matched to a gene; V was cut back by 3 bases and J by 4 bases. The CDR3 is 13 amino acids.

The chain couples TRBV6-5 to TRBJ2-1; maybe TRBD2 (6 bases). Germline lookup yields CDR1 MNHEY and CDR2 SVGAGI. The V end was cut by 10 bases, the J end by 2 bases, with 18 bases between. The length of the CDR3 is 15 residues. The CDR3 is CATQRVAEAYNEQFF. In DNA, the CDR3 is TGTGCCACTCAACGAGTAGCGGAAGCCTACAATGAGCAGTTCTTC.

In regard to this clone: Other DNA sequences from this sample encode an identical CDR3 as well. The V call is TRBV6-5, the J call TRBJ1-6; 8 bases line up with TRBD1. In germline, CDR1 is MNHEY, CDR2 SVGAGI. The CDR3 sequence is 14 residues long. J lost 7 bases, V lost 2 bases, and 1 base had no gene match. CDR3 loop: CASSYGTGNSPLHF. The CDR3 nucleotides read TGTGCCAGCAGTTACGGGACAGGAAATTCACCCCTCCACTTT.

The CDR3 DNA is TGCAGCGTGACAGGGCGAACCCCCGCAGATACGCAGTATTTT. This encodes CSVTGRTPADTQYF. V is TRBV29-1 and J is TRBJ2-3, with 7 bases identical to TRBD1. The V segment lost 6 bases and the J segment 4 bases; nucleotides outside the gene matches: 10. The CDR3 spans 14 residues. Per germline, CDR1 SQVTM and CDR2 ANQGSEA.

This chain connects TRBV6-1 to TRBJ2-1; TRBD2 aligns across 12 bases. Germline V CDR1 and CDR2: MNHNS, SASEGT. This CDR3 has 17 amino acids. Germline trimming cut 1 base from V and 2 bases from J; bases unmatched to any gene: 3. CDR3 region: CASSEELAGGPYNEQFF. Written as DNA, the CDR3 is TGTGCCAGCAGTGAAGAACTAGCGGGAGGACCCTACAATGAGCAGTTCTTC.

About this clone: Other DNA variants within this sample encode the same CDR3. This chain uses TRBV20-1 with TRBJ1-2, with 7 positions matching TRBD1. The germline gives CDR1 DFQATT, CDR2 SNEGSKA (reference sequence). The CDR3 runs 11 residues. V gave up 6 bases and J gave up 8 bases; unmatched junction bases: 6. This CDR3 is CSARRGGGYTF. Written as DNA, the CDR3 is TGCAGTGCCAGAAGAGGGGGCGGCTACACCTTC.

The CDR3 loop reads CASSPGAGNQPQHF. For the CDR3, the DNA is TGTGCCAGCAGCCCTGGGGCGGGCAATCAGCCCCAGCATTTT. The rearrangement uses TRBV3-1 (or the pseudogene TRBV3-2) and TRBJ1-5, with a possible D match to TRBD1 (5 bases). CDR1 LGHDT and CDR2 YNNKEL come from the germline V gene (reference sequence). V shed 4 bases and J shed 2 bases, with 9 bases lying between them. The CDR3 spans 14 residues.

The gene calls are TRBV4-1 and TRBJ1-6; 8 bases are a match to TRBD1. Germline CDR1 is MGHRA and CDR2 is YSYEKL. The CDR3 runs 16 residues. V trimming: 6 bases; J trimming: 6 bases; junction bases outside the gene matches: 10. CDR3 nucleotides: TGCGCCAGCAGTCCCGATGGGACAGGAGTTAATTCACCCCTCCACTTT. Protein product: CASSPDGTGVNSPLHF.

The chain uses TRBV10-1 and TRBJ1-1, with a possible D match to TRBD1 (6 bases). The germline V and J ends were trimmed by 4 bases and 3 bases, with 12 bases remaining between them. Germline V lookup: CDR1 WNHNN, CDR2 SYGVQD (reference sequence). This CDR3 spans 14 amino acids. In nucleotides, the CDR3 is TGCGCCAGCAGTGCTCACAGGGATCACACTGAAGCTTTCTTT. This encodes CASSAHRDHTEAFF.

This clone occurred once. This chain connects TRBV5-1 to TRBJ1-1, with D maybe TRBD1 (6 bases). Germline lookup yields CDR1 SGHRS and CDR2 YFSETQ. The V and J ends lost 2 bases and 3 bases respectively, with 11 bases between them. The CDR3 is made up of 14 amino acids. CDR3 sequence reads: CASSFGGLDTEAFF. The CDR3 DNA sequence: TGCGCCAGCAGCTTCGGGGGGCTGGACACTGAAGCTTTCTTT.

The chain carries TRBV4-2 and TRBJ1-2, with 7 bases lining up with TRBD1. The CDR3 loop spans 14 amino acids. The germline V gene has CDR1 LGHNA and CDR2 YNFKEQ. Losses at the gene ends were 4 bases for V and 4 bases for J; bases not matched to a gene: 6. CDR3 residues: CASSPTGQAYGYTF. The CDR3 DNA follows: TGTGCCAGCAGCCCGACAGGACAGGCCTATGGCTACACCTTC.

This rearrangement joins TRBV18 to TRBJ1-3; maybe TRBD1 (6 bases). CDR3 length: 16 amino acids. CDR1 and CDR2 from the germline V gene are KGHSH and LQKENI. The V end lost 6 bases, the J end lost 4 bases, and 19 bases lay between the germline ends. The chain's CDR3 is CASSPILTGGGNTIYF. In DNA, the CDR3 is TGTGCCAGCTCTCCCATCTTGACAGGTGGCGGAAACACCATATATTTT.

Comments on this clone: At one end, the junction sequence differs from germline, possibly due to a read error. The J gene is TRBJ2-2, the V gene TRBV15, with 7 bases that match TRBD2. The CDR3 runs to 18 residues. Germline V gene lookup returns CDR1 LNHNV and CDR2 YYDKDF (reference sequence). The CDR3 DNA sequence: TGTGCCACCAGCAGAGATCCGAGTAGGGAGGGGAACAGCGGGGAGCTGTTTTTT. Residues: CATSRDPSREGNSGELFF.

The chain recombines TRBV2 with TRBJ1-3, with D unclear. V was shortened by 6 bases and J by 2 bases, with 5 bases between the two germline ends. Looked up from germline, CDR1 is SNHLY and CDR2 is FYNNEI. The CDR3 loop spans 12 amino acids. The CDR3 DNA sequence: TGTGCCAGCAGGGCTGCTGGAAACACCATATATTTT. Protein product: CASRAAGNTIYF.

The chain links TRBV19 to TRBJ1-2, with a tentative D call TRBD1 (6 bases). The CDR3 consists of 11 residues. Trimming removed 4 bases from V and 7 bases from J, with 7 bases in between. Germline CDR1 reads LNHDA; CDR2 reads SQIVND (reference sequence). CDR3 nucleotides: TGTGCCAGTAGTAACAGGGTTGGCTACACCTTC. Protein sequence: CASSNRVGYTF.

The gene calls are TRBV28 and TRBJ1-5; D gene uncertain. With 3 bases removed from V and 0 bases from J, the gap between germline ends came to 12 bases. The CDR3 is 16 amino acids. Germline V gives CDR1 MDHEN, CDR2 SYDVKM. The CDR3 nucleotides read TGTGCCAGCAGTTTCCCCGGCAGGCATAGCAATCAGCCCCAGCATTTT. This translates into CASSFPGRHSNQPQHF.

In this sample, this clone turned up a few times. The chain uses TRBV7-9 and TRBJ1-6; possible D gene TRBD1, 5 bases. V was cut by 6 bases and J by 7 bases, with 19 bases left in between. This CDR3 has 16 residues. CDR1 and CDR2 from the germline V gene are SEHNR and FQNEAQ (reference sequence). In nucleotides, the CDR3 is TGTGCCAGCAGTTCGGACATAGTGGTGACAAATTCACCCCTCCACTTT. Translation gives CASSSDIVVTNSPLHF.

The rearrangement joins TRBV25-1 to TRBJ2-1; 7 bases are shared with TRBD1. Germline CDR1 reads MGHDK; CDR2 reads SYGVNS. This CDR3 region has 15 residues. V lost 3 bases and J lost 7; bases outside the gene matches: 9. The CDR3 DNA follows: TGTGCCAGCAGTGAGGGGGACAGTCGACCAAATGAGCAGTTCTTC. It translates to CASSEGDSRPNEQFF.

The V gene is TRBV27, the J gene TRBJ2-2; TRBD1 matches 10 bases. Losses at the gene ends were 3 bases for V and 5 bases for J; bases not matched to a gene: 3. The CDR3 spans 15 residues. From germline, CDR1 is MNHEY and CDR2 SMNVEV (reference sequence). CDR3 amino acids: CASSFRTGGTGELFF. CDR3 DNA: TGTGCCAGCAGTTTTAGGACAGGGGGGACCGGGGAGCTGTTTTTT.

The chain recombines TRBV10-3 with TRBJ2-1; 7 positions agree with TRBD2. The CDR3 length is 12 residues. The V gene end was trimmed by 0 bases and the J gene end by 14 bases; junction bases not matched to a gene: 4. Per the germline V gene, CDR1 is ENHRY and CDR2 is SYGVKD. This CDR3 reads CAISESRAGEFF. The CDR3 DNA sequence: TGTGCCATCAGTGAGTCGAGGGCGGGAGAGTTCTTC.